These 10 T cell receptor beta chains share one sample of origin, sequenced in a study of blood T cell repertoires in COVID-19. Libraries were prepared by immunoSEQ multiplex PCR; TCRdb keeps only in-frame clonotypes and omits some of them. The sample carries about 220,000 clones, approximately 83% recorded once. Sequencing input: PBMCs or T cells enriched from blood (not recorded which). The receptors derive from a middle-aged woman with acute COVID-19.

The chain has TRBV19 and TRBJ1-5; tentative D call: TRBD1 (5 bases). The germline V and J ends were trimmed by 3 bases and 7 bases, with 16 bases remaining between them. Germline lookup yields CDR1 LNHDA and CDR2 SQIVND (reference sequence). CDR3 length equals 15 residues. CDR3 loop: CASSMLQGLSQPQHF. CDR3 nucleotides: TGTGCCAGTAGTATGCTTCAGGGTCTATCGCAGCCCCAGCATTTT.

This clone has just a few counts. The V call is TRBV28, the J call TRBJ2-7, with a possible D match to TRBD1 (6 bases). Germline loops: CDR1 MDHEN, CDR2 SYDVKM. The CDR3 runs 15 residues. Trimming took off 3 bases at V and 0 bases at J, with 12 bases between the two ends. The CDR3, as DNA: TGTGCCAGCAGTTTGCGGGCAGGGGTCTCCTACGAGCAGTACTTC. Amino acid sequence: CASSLRAGVSYEQYF.

The gene calls are TRBV19 and TRBJ1-1, with D maybe TRBD1 (6 bases). Trimming cost V 5 bases and J 5 bases, with 15 bases left between them. The CDR3 consists of 14 residues. Per germline, CDR1 LNHDA and CDR2 SQIVND (reference sequence). The CDR3 DNA sequence: TGTGCCAGTAGTTCAGGGGCGCCGATAACTGAAGCTTTCTTT. Translation: CASSSGAPITEAFF.

A note on this clone: A much larger clone lies a single base off, so this may be a read error. This chain uses TRBV7-2 with TRBJ1-3; 9 bases match TRBD1. The CDR3 runs 15 residues. Losses at the gene ends were 1 base for V and 3 bases for J; bases not matched to a gene: 1. Germline lookup yields CDR1 SGHTA and CDR2 FQGNSA. The CDR3 reads CASSLDRGLGNTIYF. The CDR3 DNA sequence: TGTGCCAGCAGCTTAGACAGGGGGCTTGGAAACACCATATATTTT.

In its sample, this clone was seen once. The chain combines TRBV5-1 with TRBJ2-1; the D gene is possibly TRBD1 (6 bases). In germline, CDR1 is SGHRS, CDR2 YFSETQ. The CDR3 is 14 residues long. V shed 7 bases and J shed 8 bases, with 19 bases lying between them. This chain's CDR3 is CASGSGTSSHEQFF. The CDR3 coding sequence is TGCGCCAGCGGATCCGGGACATCGAGCCATGAGCAGTTCTTC.

V is TRBV19 and J is TRBJ1-5; a weak D match, TRBD1 (6 bases). This CDR3 region has 15 residues. Germline CDR1 LNHDA, CDR2 SQIVND (reference sequence). Trimming cost V 1 base and J 3 bases, with 10 bases left between them. The CDR3 sequence is CASSIVQGYNQPQHF. The CDR3 DNA reads as TGTGCCAGTAGTATAGTACAGGGCTACAATCAGCCCCAGCATTTT.

CDR3 sequence: CASTKSGQGVGQPQHF. The CDR3 region has the DNA TGTGCCAGTACCAAATCGGGACAGGGGGTGGGGCAGCCCCAGCATTTT. The chain combines TRBV19 with TRBJ1-5; the match to TRBD1 covers 11 bases. The CDR3 is 16 residues long. Per germline, CDR1 LNHDA and CDR2 SQIVND (reference sequence). V trimming: 7 bases; J trimming: 7 bases; junction bases outside the gene matches: 12.

The chain links TRBV6-5 to TRBJ1-2, with D perhaps matching TRBD1 (5 bases). This CDR3 comprises 15 residues. Between the trimmed V and J ends, which lost 7 bases and 5 bases, there was a span of 20 bases. The germline V gene has CDR1 MNHEY and CDR2 SVGAGI. The CDR3 coding sequence is TGTGCCAGCACCTCCGACACAGGCAGTTCGTATGGCTACACCTTC. It yields the protein CASTSDTGSSYGYTF.

This sequence joins TRBV6-5 and TRBJ1-6; 8 positions agree with TRBD1. After removal of 7 bases from V and 10 bases from J, the junction contained 6 bases not matched to a gene. From germline, CDR1 is MNHEY and CDR2 SVGAGI. This CDR3 has 13 residues. CDR3 region: CASTGQGYSPLHF. CDR3 nucleotides: TGTGCCAGCACAGGACAGGGTTACTCACCCCTCCACTTT.

This chain joins TRBV28 and TRBJ1-5, with 11 positions matching TRBD1. The germline gives CDR1 MDHEN, CDR2 SYDVKM. V trimming: 5 bases; J trimming: 3 bases; junction bases outside the gene matches: 6. CDR3 size: 16 residues. The CDR3 region is CASSLRTGGFNQPQHF. The CDR3 nucleotides read TGTGCCAGCAGTCTTCGGACAGGGGGCTTCAATCAGCCCCAGCATTTT. The complete variable domain, with remaining parts taken from reference TRBV28 and TRBJ1-5, reads DVKVTQSSRYLVKRTGEKVFLECVQDMDHENMFWYRQDPGLGLRLIYFSYDVKMKEKGDIPEGYSVSREKKERFSLILESASTNQTSMYLCASSLRTGGFNQPQHFGDGTRLSIL.